Following are 27 T cell receptor beta chains from one sample sequenced in a study of vaccination and CD4 T cells after COVID-19. Sample treatment: approximately nine-day PBMC culture with coronavirus spike peptide pools or control peptides (ViraFEST assay). The Oncomine TCR Beta short-read assay was applied to DNA of cultured CD4+ T cells. Via MiXCR, TCRdb re-called the PCR reads, giving one row per CDR3 protein. Among 15,000 or so distinct CDR3 sequences, about 50% were seen once, and the ten largest hold 6.5% to 9%. These receptors' targets are unknown. Input material: CD4+ T cells from blood, cultured in vitro. These receptors originate from a human donor who had recovered from COVID-19.

This clonotype was recorded a few times. J is TRBJ1-2 and V is TRBV20-1; D unclear. V was clipped by 0 bases and J by 4 bases, with 15 bases between them. The CDR3 totals 15 residues. CDR1 and CDR2 from the germline V gene are DFQATT and SNEGSKA (reference sequence). The chain's CDR3 is CSARDEGASLYGYTF. The CDR3 DNA is TGCAGTGCTAGAGATGAGGGAGCCTCCCTCTATGGCTACACCTTC.

This sequence joins TRBV5-1 and TRBJ2-3; unclear D gene. Germline CDR1 SGHRS, CDR2 YFSETQ. The V end lost 3 bases, the J end lost 0 bases, and 8 bases lay between the germline ends. CDR3 length: 14 residues. CDR3 sequence (DNA): TGCGCCAGCAGCTCCAGTACGAGCACAGATACGCAGTATTTT. Amino acid sequence: CASSSSTSTDTQYF. The full variable domain, completed using reference TRBV5-1 and TRBJ2-3, is KAGVTQTPRYLIKTRGQQVTLSCSPISGHRSVSWYQQTPGQGLQFLFEYFSETQRNKGNFPGRFSGRQFSNSRSEMNVSTLELGDSALYLCASSSSTSTDTQYFGPGTRLTVL.

This chain joins TRBV7-6 and TRBJ1-2, with D possibly TRBD1 on 5 matching bases. The germline V gene encodes CDR1 SGHVS and CDR2 FNYEAQ. Deletions cut 1 base from V and 4 bases from J, with 10 bases between. The CDR3 extends over 14 amino acids. The CDR3 DNA follows: TGTGCCAGCAGCTTAGACGAGGGGTCCTATGGCTACACCTTC. Translating it yields CASSLDEGSYGYTF. The full variable domain, rest sourced from reference TRBV7-6 and TRBJ1-2, is GAGVSQSPRYKVTKRGQDVALRCDPISGHVSLYWYRQALGQGPEFLTYFNYEAQQDKSGLPNDRFSAERPEGSISTLTIQRTEQRDSAMYRCASSLDEGSYGYTFGSGTRLTVV.

V usage is TRBV7-6 and J usage is TRBJ2-3; D is uncertain. V was clipped by 4 bases and J by 3 bases, with 5 bases between them. The CDR3 extends over 12 amino acids. Germline V lookup: CDR1 SGHVS, CDR2 FNYEAQ. CDR3 DNA: TGTGCCAGCAGCTCCAGAACAGATACGCAGTATTTT. It yields the protein CASSSRTDTQYF.

Written as DNA, the CDR3 is TGTGCCACCAGCAGGCAAGGGACAGGGTCTTACAATGAGCAGTTCTTC. Its protein product is CATSRQGTGSYNEQFF. The gene calls are TRBV15 and TRBJ2-1; 9 positions match TRBD1. The germline CDR1 and CDR2 sequences are LNHNV and YYDKDF (reference sequence). V was pared by 3 bases and J by 4 bases, with 7 bases of the junction left unmatched. This CDR3 is 16 amino acids long.

V is TRBV6-5 and J is TRBJ1-2; D ambiguous. The CDR3 contains 15 residues. The V and J ends lost 2 bases and 4 bases respectively, with 14 bases between them. In germline, CDR1 is MNHEY, CDR2 SVGAGI. CDR3 loop: CASSYQQPYRYGYTF. CDR3 DNA sequence: TGTGCCAGCAGTTACCAACAGCCCTACCGCTATGGCTACACCTTC.

The chain uses TRBV24-1 and TRBJ2-1; a weak D match, TRBD1 (5 bases). This CDR3 has 12 amino acids. Germline lookup yields CDR1 KGHDR and CDR2 SFDVKD. Trimming removed 3 bases from V and 7 bases from J, with 6 bases in between. This chain's CDR3 is CATSDDRNEQFF. CDR3 nucleotide sequence: TGTGCCACCAGTGATGACAGAAATGAGCAGTTCTTC.

This sequence joins TRBV10-3 and TRBJ2-5; D gene unclear. This CDR3 contains 13 residues. The ends were cut back, 4 bases at V and 2 bases at J, with 8 bases in the middle. Germline V gene lookup returns CDR1 ENHRY and CDR2 SYGVKD. The CDR3 spells CAISGTQQETQYF. Written as DNA, the CDR3 is TGTGCCATCAGTGGGACGCAGCAAGAGACCCAGTACTTC.

This chain joins TRBV20-1 and TRBJ2-3; 14 bases line up with TRBD2. After removal of 0 bases from V and 5 bases from J, the junction contained 10 bases not matched to a gene. Per the germline V gene, CDR1 is DFQATT and CDR2 is SNEGSKA (reference sequence). The CDR3 consists of 18 residues. The CDR3 here is CSARDRTSGGPRGDTQYF. The CDR3 DNA reads TGCAGTGCTAGAGACCGGACTAGCGGGGGGCCCCGTGGAGATACGCAGTATTTT.

This clonotype was seen only once. The chain employs TRBV5-1 and TRBJ2-1, with 16 bases fitting TRBD2. Germline-derived CDR1 and CDR2 are SGHRS and YFSETQ. CDR3 length: 17 amino acids. V lost 2 bases and J lost 8; bases outside the gene matches: 7. The DNA for the CDR3 is TGCGCCAGCAGCTTAACCGGGACTAGCGGGGGGGCTTATGAGCAGTTCTTC. Protein product: CASSLTGTSGGAYEQFF.

The chain joins TRBV19 to TRBJ1-1, with D hard to call. Trimming removed 3 bases at V and 4 bases at J, with 12 bases between. CDR3 length: 14 residues. CDR1 is LNHDA and CDR2 is SQIVND in the germline V gene (reference sequence). CDR3 in amino acids: CASSIGRPGTEAFF. The CDR3 nucleotides read TGTGCCAGTAGTATTGGCAGGCCCGGCACTGAAGCTTTCTTT.

The chain recombines TRBV20-1 with TRBJ2-7; 10 positions agree with TRBD2. V shed 3 bases and J 2 bases; nucleotides not matched to a gene: 10. Germline V gene sequence: CDR1 DFQATT, CDR2 SNEGSKA (reference sequence). This CDR3 has 16 amino acids. The CDR3 DNA is TGCAGTGCTAGTTTGGTTAGCGGGGGGTTCCCCTACGAGCAGTACTTC. This codes for CSASLVSGGFPYEQYF.

The CDR3 here is CSAVTGTGGEKLFF. The CDR3 coding sequence is TGCAGTGCCGTGACCGGGACAGGGGGCGAAAAACTGTTTTTT. This sequence joins TRBV20-1 and TRBJ1-4; 12 nucleotides align to TRBD1. The CDR3 runs 14 residues. The junction had 7 bases not matched to a gene; V was cut back by 6 bases and J by 8 bases. CDR1 is DFQATT, CDR2 SNEGSKA, per germline (reference sequence).

This clonotype has more than one count but fewer than ten. The rearrangement joins TRBV7-9 to TRBJ2-1, with 10 bases aligning to TRBD2. The J segment lost 6 bases and the V segment lost 4 bases, leaving 12 bases of the junction unmatched. This CDR3 has 17 amino acids. The V gene's germline CDR1 is SEHNR and CDR2 FQNEAQ (reference sequence). This CDR3 reads CASSSRAGGYRFNEQFF. The CDR3 DNA follows: TGTGCCAGCAGCTCAAGAGCGGGAGGGTACCGATTCAATGAGCAGTTCTTC.

CDR3 coding DNA: TGCAGTGCGCAAAAGACACGGGAAAAACTGTTTTTT. Its protein product is CSAQKTREKLFF. The chain couples TRBV20-1 to TRBJ1-4; D gene uncertain. V was shortened by 6 bases and J by 8 bases, with 13 bases between the two germline ends. CDR3 length: 12 residues. Germline CDR1 is DFQATT and CDR2 is SNEGSKA (reference sequence).

The rearrangement links TRBV7-2 to TRBJ1-5; 8 positions agree with TRBD1. V lost 4 bases and J lost 6; bases outside the gene matches: 11. This CDR3 comprises 16 residues. Germline-derived CDR1 and CDR2 are SGHTA and FQGNSA. This CDR3 reads CASSSQRTGSGQPQHF. The DNA for the CDR3 is TGTGCCAGCAGCTCACAGAGGACAGGGTCGGGTCAGCCCCAGCATTTT. The whole variable domain, remainder taken from reference TRBV7-2 and TRBJ1-5, is GAGVSQSPSNKVTEKGKDVELRCDPISGHTALYWYRQSLGQGLEFLIYFQGNSAPDKSGLPSDRFSAERTGGSVSTLTIQRTQQEDSAVYLCASSSQRTGSGQPQHFGDGTRLSIL.

The CDR3 nucleotides read TGTGCCAGCAGCCCAGAGCGGGGGCGGAAAACTAATGAAAAACTGTTTTTT. Translation gives CASSPERGRKTNEKLFF. The chain uses TRBV7-9 and TRBJ1-4; possible D gene TRBD1, 6 bases. Germline CDR1 SEHNR, CDR2 FQNEAQ (reference sequence). V was shortened by 5 bases and J by 1 base, with 17 bases between the two germline ends. CDR3 length: 17 amino acids.

In its sample, this clonotype ranks as medium-sized. The chain recombines TRBV6-1 with TRBJ1-1; the D gene is possibly TRBD1 (6 bases). Germline V gene data show CDR1 as MNHNS and CDR2 as SASEGT. Trimming stripped 5 bases from V and 4 bases from J, with 11 bases between. The CDR3 totals 13 residues. CDR3 DNA: TGTGCCAGCAGTACAGGGCCTGTCACTGAAGCTTTCTTT. Protein product: CASSTGPVTEAFF.

The CDR3 reads CASSLEQGEAEAFF. In DNA form, the CDR3 reads TGTGCCAGCAGCCTCGAACAGGGAGAGGCTGAAGCTTTCTTT. The chain carries TRBV2 and TRBJ1-1; perhaps TRBD1 as D (6 bases). V gave up 6 bases and J gave up 6 bases, with 17 bases separating them. The CDR3 length is 14 residues. The germline V gene has CDR1 SNHLY and CDR2 FYNNEI.

V usage is TRBV15 and J usage is TRBJ2-1; possibly TRBD1 for D (5 bases). Per the germline V gene, CDR1 is LNHNV and CDR2 is YYDKDF (reference sequence). Between the trimmed V and J ends, which lost 1 base and 13 bases, there was a span of 14 bases. This CDR3 is built from 13 residues. The CDR3 sequence is CATSRARGHPQFF. The CDR3 nucleotides read TGTGCCACCAGCAGAGCTCGTGGACATCCCCAGTTCTTC.

This sequence joins TRBV6-2 or TRBV6-3 and TRBJ1-1, with a tentative D call TRBD1 (5 bases). Germline V gives CDR1 MNHEY, CDR2 SVGEGT. The CDR3 runs to 13 residues. Trimming removed 7 bases at V and 2 bases at J, with 11 bases between. The chain's CDR3 is CASKRQSNTEAFF. DNA for the CDR3: TGTGCCAGCAAACGACAGTCTAACACTGAAGCTTTCTTT.

The chain recombines TRBV6-5 with TRBJ2-7; D not certain. The CDR3 is 14 amino acids. In germline, CDR1 is MNHEY, CDR2 SVGAGI. Trimming cost V 4 bases and J 2 bases, with 12 bases left between them. CDR3 protein: CASSSIVYPYEQYF. DNA for the CDR3: TGTGCCAGCAGTTCGATAGTCTACCCCTACGAGCAGTACTTC.

The chain employs TRBV19 and TRBJ1-2, with D possibly being TRBD1 (5 bases). From germline, CDR1 is LNHDA and CDR2 SQIVND (reference sequence). Trimming left V 2 bases short and J 2 bases short, with 12 bases between. This CDR3 is built from 15 residues. CDR3 residues: CASSIMAGRNYGYTF. The CDR3 DNA reads as TGTGCCAGTAGTATAATGGCAGGGCGAAACTATGGCTACACCTTC.

This clonotype was picked up a small number of times. The chain links TRBV7-9 to TRBJ2-5; 8 bases are a match to TRBD2. The J segment lost 2 bases and the V segment lost 6 bases, leaving 2 bases of the junction unmatched. The CDR3 has 13 amino acids. The germline V gene has CDR1 SEHNR and CDR2 FQNEAQ (reference sequence). Here the CDR3 reads CASSIAGQETQYF. In DNA, the CDR3 is TGTGCCAGCAGTATAGCGGGGCAAGAGACCCAGTACTTC.

This clonotype was observed a few times. The V gene is TRBV7-2, the J gene TRBJ1-5, with a weak D call TRBD1 (6 bases). The CDR3 covers 16 residues. Trimming removed 4 bases from V and 3 bases from J, with 16 bases in between. The V gene's germline CDR1 is SGHTA and CDR2 FQGNSA. The CDR3 here is CASSSGDIYPNQPQHF. The CDR3 DNA sequence: TGTGCCAGCAGCTCAGGGGACATTTATCCCAATCAGCCCCAGCATTTT.

This rearrangement joins TRBV4-2 to TRBJ2-1; perhaps TRBD2 as D (6 bases). The CDR3 has 16 residues. CDR1 and CDR2 from the germline V gene are LGHNA and YNFKEQ. V shed 0 bases and J shed 4 bases, with 13 bases lying between them. The CDR3 nucleotides read TGTGCCAGCAGCCAAGATGTCAAGCGGGCATACAATGAGCAGTTCTTC. This encodes CASSQDVKRAYNEQFF.

This clonotype turned up a few times. Here the CDR3 reads CASSFTGLGGSPLHF. CDR3 coding DNA: TGTGCCAGCAGCTTCACAGGGTTGGGGGGTTCACCCCTCCACTTT. The J gene is TRBJ1-6, the V gene TRBV9; perhaps TRBD1 as D (6 bases). Germline CDR1 SGDLS, CDR2 YYNGEE. The CDR3 contains 15 residues. Trimming stripped 4 bases from V and 9 bases from J, with 17 bases between.